The entry below gives a single TCR beta chain sequence along with its context. RNA totalling roughly 0.45 to 1 ug underwent reverse transcription with random hexamers. The CDR3 of TCR beta was amplified by immunoSEQ multiplex PCR across 54 Vbeta and 13 Jbeta. Using its own MiXCR run on the immunoSEQ multiplex PCR reads, TCRdb lists one record per CDR3 protein. The sample shows about 290,000 distinct CDR3 sequences, 85% of them seen only once. The data stem from a study of CD8 T cells in Susac syndrome. This CDR3 contains 15 residues. The germline V gene has CDR1 DFQATT and CDR2 SNEGSKA (reference sequence). V lost 0 bases, J lost 2 bases, and 14 bases lay in between. Sequencing of TCR beta was performed on blood CD8+ T cells and on blood CD4+ T cells.

This sequence originates from a human donor with multiple sclerosis. The chain uses TRBV20-1 and TRBJ2-7; D tentatively fits TRBD1 or TRBD2 (5 bases each). Material for sequencing was CD8+ T cells from PBMCs. The CDR3: CSARDLAGRAYEQYF. The CDR3 nucleotides read TGCAGTGCTAGAGATCTGGCAGGGCGGGCCTACGAGCAGTACTTC.